These 32 T cell receptor beta chains share one sample of origin, sequenced in a study of blood T cell repertoires in COVID-19. The protocol was immunoSEQ multiplex PCR, while the TCRdb copy is restricted to in-frame clones and leaves out a portion. The table has about 78,000 clones, 90% seen once. Material for sequencing was peripheral blood. These receptor sequences come from a woman aged 80 or over with active or convalescent COVID-19.

The chain recombines TRBV9 with TRBJ1-2, with D hard to call. Germline assignment: CDR1 SGDLS and CDR2 YYNGEE. The germline V and J ends were trimmed by 0 bases and 4 bases, with 7 bases remaining between them. The CDR3 loop spans 13 amino acids. The CDR3 loop reads CASSVGATYGYTF. For the CDR3, the DNA is TGTGCCAGCAGCGTAGGGGCAACCTATGGCTACACCTTC. Full variable domain (rest looked up from reference TRBV9 and TRBJ1-2): DSGVTQTPKHLITATGQRVTLRCSPRSGDLSVYWYQQSLDQGLQFLIQYYNGEERAKGNILERFSAQQFPDLHSELNLSSLELGDSALYFCASSVGATYGYTFGSGTRLTVV.

This clone was counted between two and nine times. This sequence joins TRBV6-2 or TRBV6-3 and TRBJ2-7; D is unclear. This CDR3 spans 11 amino acids. Germline loops: CDR1 MNHEY, CDR2 SVGEGT. V dropped 4 bases and J dropped 3 bases, with 4 bases sitting between them. The CDR3 sequence: CASSLYYEQYF. CDR3 DNA: TGTGCCAGCAGTTTATACTACGAGCAGTACTTC.

The genes are TRBV15 and TRBJ2-1; unclear D gene. The V end lost 0 bases, the J end lost 8 bases, and 17 bases lay between the germline ends. In germline, CDR1 is LNHNV, CDR2 YYDKDF (reference sequence). The CDR3 consists of 16 residues. The CDR3 protein is CATSRDRSAHRDEQFF. The CDR3 DNA reads TGTGCCACCAGCAGAGATAGGAGCGCTCATCGCGATGAGCAGTTCTTC.

V is TRBV24-1 and J is TRBJ2-1; possible D gene TRBD2, 5 bases. Trimming left V 5 bases short and J 4 bases short, with 8 bases between. Looked up from germline, CDR1 is KGHDR and CDR2 is SFDVKD. The CDR3 loop spans 13 amino acids. The CDR3 is CATSGGLYNEQFF. CDR3 nucleotide sequence: TGTGCCACCAGTGGTGGACTTTACAATGAGCAGTTCTTC.

The chain joins TRBV6-1 to TRBJ1-4, with a weak D call TRBD1 (5 bases). The CDR3 totals 14 residues. V was clipped by 6 bases and J by 10 bases, with 18 bases between them. Germline V gene lookup returns CDR1 MNHNS and CDR2 SASEGT. CDR3 DNA sequence: TGTGCCAGCAGCCCCCTTGCGGGACTTGGAAAACTGTTTTTT. Amino acid sequence: CASSPLAGLGKLFF.

In this sample, this clone turned up a few times. The V call is TRBV28, the J call TRBJ1-5; D gene unclear. This CDR3 comprises 11 residues. With 10 bases removed from V and 6 bases from J, the gap between germline ends came to 10 bases. Germline assignment: CDR1 MDHEN and CDR2 SYDVKM. Here the CDR3 reads CATSGGQPQHF. CDR3 nucleotides: TGTGCCACCTCCGGCGGTCAGCCCCAGCATTTT. The variable domain in full, with the rest retrieved from reference TRBV28 and TRBJ1-5, is DVKVTQSSRYLVKRTGEKVFLECVQDMDHENMFWYRQDPGLGLRLIYFSYDVKMKEKGDIPEGYSVSREKKERFSLILESASTNQTSMYLCATSGGQPQHFGDGTRLSIL.

This sequence joins TRBV9 and TRBJ2-1; 7 bases match TRBD2. This CDR3 is built from 14 residues. Trimming removed 3 bases from V and 7 bases from J; junction bases left unmatched: 7. Germline CDR1 reads SGDLS; CDR2 reads YYNGEE. The CDR3 here is CASSAREYGNEQFF. As DNA, the CDR3 is TGTGCCAGCAGCGCGCGGGAGTACGGAAATGAGCAGTTCTTC.

The DNA of the CDR3 is TGTGCCAGCAGCCTCCTAGGGACAGGGGGCGAAAAACTGTTTTTT. Protein sequence: CASSLLGTGGEKLFF. The J gene is TRBJ1-4, the V gene TRBV7-2, with 12 bases lining up with TRBD1. The CDR3 is 15 residues long. Germline V gene data show CDR1 as SGHTA and CDR2 as FQGNSA. V trimming: 5 bases; J trimming: 8 bases; junction bases outside the gene matches: 6.

This chain's CDR3 is CASSKDYTGELFF. CDR3 nucleotides: TGTGCCAGTAGTAAAGACTACACCGGGGAGCTGTTTTTT. This chain joins TRBV19 and TRBJ2-2; D remains unclear. The V and J ends lost 4 bases and 3 bases respectively, with 6 bases between them. The CDR3 has 13 residues. Germline V gene data show CDR1 as LNHDA and CDR2 as SQIVND (reference sequence).

The chain carries TRBV7-6 and TRBJ2-3, with 14 bases that match TRBD2. The CDR3 sequence is 21 residues long. J was trimmed by 2 bases and V by 5 bases; bases with no gene match: 18. Per the germline V gene, CDR1 is SGHVS and CDR2 is FNYEAQ. The CDR3 reads CASSLIAKTSGRASFTDTQYF. CDR3 coding DNA: TGTGCCAGCAGCCTAATCGCTAAGACTAGCGGGAGGGCAAGTTTCACAGATACGCAGTATTTT.

This sequence joins TRBV5-1 and TRBJ2-6; no clear D gene. The germline V gene encodes CDR1 SGHRS and CDR2 YFSETQ. Trimming removed 4 bases at V and 4 bases at J, with 6 bases between. The CDR3 extends over 13 amino acids. The CDR3 here is CASSAVGANVLTF. For the CDR3, the DNA is TGCGCCAGCAGCGCAGTAGGGGCCAACGTCCTGACTTTC.

This clone is a singleton in its sample. The genes are TRBV28 and TRBJ2-7; possible D gene TRBD2, 6 bases. This CDR3 contains 14 residues. V lost 6 bases and J lost 1, with 13 bases in between. From germline, CDR1 is MDHEN and CDR2 SYDVKM. The CDR3 DNA sequence: TGTGCCAGCAGATCCTCGGGAGCGTCCTACGAGCAGTACTTC. As protein: CASRSSGASYEQYF.

The chain links TRBV5-1 to TRBJ1-1; D is uncertain. Germline V gene sequence: CDR1 SGHRS, CDR2 YFSETQ. The CDR3 runs to 13 residues. The V end lost 5 bases, the J end lost 3 bases, and 11 bases lay between the germline ends. This CDR3 reads CASSVMSDTEAFF. The CDR3 coding sequence is TGCGCCAGCAGTGTCATGAGCGACACTGAAGCTTTCTTT.

A single count supports this clone. The V and J genes are TRBV15 and TRBJ2-5, with D maybe TRBD1 (5 bases). V dropped 0 bases and J dropped 1 base, with 9 bases sitting between them. The CDR3 covers 15 residues. CDR1 is LNHNV and CDR2 is YYDKDF in the germline V gene (reference sequence). As DNA, the CDR3 is TGTGCCACCAGCAGAGATCGGACACCCCAAGAGACCCAGTACTTC. It yields the protein CATSRDRTPQETQYF.

This chain uses TRBV7-2 with TRBJ2-5, with D perhaps matching TRBD2 (5 bases). The V end was cut by 4 bases, the J end by 2 bases, with 8 bases between. Germline CDR1 is SGHTA and CDR2 is FQGNSA. The CDR3 is 13 residues long. The CDR3 DNA reads as TGTGCCAGCAGCTGGGAGATACAAGAGACCCAGTACTTC. Translation: CASSWEIQETQYF.

The V gene is TRBV28, the J gene TRBJ2-7; a possible D gene is TRBD2 (5 bases). The CDR3 spans 15 residues. From germline, CDR1 is MDHEN and CDR2 SYDVKM. The V gene lost 2 bases and the J gene lost 4 bases, with 15 bases spanning the gap. CDR3 residues: CASSLAWGVRYEQYF. The CDR3 DNA reads TGTGCCAGCAGTTTAGCCTGGGGAGTTCGGTACGAGCAGTACTTC. Using reference TRBV28 and TRBJ2-7 for the parts outside the CDR3, the full variable domain is DVKVTQSSRYLVKRTGEKVFLECVQDMDHENMFWYRQDPGLGLRLIYFSYDVKMKEKGDIPEGYSVSREKKERFSLILESASTNQTSMYLCASSLAWGVRYEQYFGPGTRLTVT.

The table lists this clone with a count of one. V and J are TRBV7-2 and TRBJ2-3; 9 nucleotides match TRBD1. In germline, CDR1 is SGHTA, CDR2 FQGNSA. Germline trimming cut 1 base from V and 4 bases from J; bases unmatched to any gene: 0. The CDR3 runs to 14 residues. The CDR3 nucleotides read TGTGCCAGCAGCTTAGGGACAGGGGCAGATACGCAGTATTTT. Amino acids: CASSLGTGADTQYF. Together with reference TRBV7-2 and TRBJ2-3, the CDR3 gives the full variable domain: GAGVSQSPSNKVTEKGKDVELRCDPISGHTALYWYRQSLGQGLEFLIYFQGNSAPDKSGLPSDRFSAERTGGSVSTLTIQRTQQEDSAVYLCASSLGTGADTQYFGPGTRLTVL.

The genes are TRBV6-5 and TRBJ2-3; 7 nucleotides agree with TRBD2. The CDR3 totals 14 residues. Losses at the gene ends were 9 bases for V and 2 bases for J; bases not matched to a gene: 8. Germline CDR1 MNHEY, CDR2 SVGAGI. The CDR3 sequence is CASRGSHPTDTQYF. CDR3 DNA sequence: TGTGCCAGTCGCGGGAGTCACCCCACAGATACGCAGTATTTT.

This chain uses TRBV27 with TRBJ1-6; 9 nucleotides match TRBD1. This CDR3 has 15 amino acids. Germline CDR1 and CDR2: MNHEY and SMNVEV (reference sequence). The V segment lost 7 bases and the J segment 6 bases; nucleotides outside the gene matches: 7. The CDR3 DNA reads as TGTGCCAGCAATATACAGGGGGCATTTAATTCACCCCTCCACTTT. This sequence encodes CASNIQGAFNSPLHF.

V and J are TRBV30 and TRBJ2-6, with a possible D match to TRBD2 (6 bases). Trimming pared 0 bases from V and 1 base from J, leaving 7 bases between. The CDR3 covers 15 residues. CDR1 is GTSNPN and CDR2 is SVGIG in the germline V gene (reference sequence). Here the CDR3 DNA reads TGTGCCTGGAGTGTGGGGAGGTCTGGGGCCAACGTCCTGACTTTC. This sequence encodes CAWSVGRSGANVLTF.

The chain combines TRBV6-5 with TRBJ1-5, with 9 bases identical to TRBD1. The CDR3 is 15 amino acids. Germline trimming cut 8 bases from V and 4 bases from J; bases unmatched to any gene: 9. Germline CDR1 reads MNHEY; CDR2 reads SVGAGI. The CDR3 nucleotides are TGTGCCAGCCACGACAGGGGGATGTGGAATCAGCCCCAGCATTTT. Its protein product is CASHDRGMWNQPQHF.

The chain employs TRBV28 and TRBJ1-2, with 7 positions matching TRBD1. Losses at the gene ends were 4 bases for V and 5 bases for J; bases not matched to a gene: 4. Looked up from germline, CDR1 is MDHEN and CDR2 is SYDVKM. The CDR3 is 13 residues long. CDR3 in DNA: TGTGCCAGCAGTTCCACAGGGGTATATGGCTACACCTTC. Translated: CASSSTGVYGYTF.

This chain connects TRBV15 to TRBJ2-5; TRBD1 matches at 8 bases. The CDR3 has 16 residues. J gave up 5 bases and V 0 bases, and 8 bases lay outside the gene matches. Germline V CDR1 and CDR2: LNHNV, YYDKDF (reference sequence). CDR3 in amino acids: CATSRDPGQGSETQYF. For the CDR3, the DNA is TGTGCCACCAGCAGAGATCCTGGACAGGGAAGTGAGACCCAGTACTTC.

This chain links TRBV21-1 with TRBJ2-5; the table's D gene call, TRBD2, was not cross checked with the DNA. TRBV21-1 is a documented pseudogene. This CDR3 has 15 residues. The CDR3 nucleotides read TGTGCCACCCCGGGACTAGCGGGAAGTTTGGAGACCCAGTACTTC. The encoded protein is CATPGLAGSLETQYF.

The rearrangement uses TRBV28 and TRBJ1-2, with TRBD1 matching 7 bases. Germline assignment: CDR1 MDHEN and CDR2 SYDVKM. V lost 11 bases, J lost 8 bases, and 8 bases stayed unmatched. There are 11 residues in the CDR3. The CDR3 region is CAARRGQGYTF. CDR3 nucleotide sequence: TGTGCCGCTCGGAGGGGACAGGGCTACACCTTC.

The V gene is TRBV27, the J gene TRBJ2-5; 7 bases are shared with TRBD1. The CDR3 sequence is 14 residues long. Germline CDR1 and CDR2: MNHEY and SMNVEV (reference sequence). V trimming: 2 bases; J trimming: 0 bases; junction bases outside the gene matches: 0. Here the CDR3 DNA reads TGTGCCAGCAGTTTAGACAGGGACCAAGAGACCCAGTACTTC. It encodes CASSLDRDQETQYF.

The rearrangement joins TRBV3-1 (or the pseudogene TRBV3-2) to TRBJ2-5, with a possible D match to TRBD2 (6 bases). V was clipped by 2 bases and J by 1 base, with 8 bases between them. CDR1 LGHDT and CDR2 YNNKEL come from the germline V gene (reference sequence). The CDR3 has 14 residues. The CDR3 DNA is TGTGCCAGCAGCCAAAACGGGGGCCAAGAGACCCAGTACTTC. Translated: CASSQNGGQETQYF.

The chain couples TRBV10-3 to TRBJ1-3; weak D call: TRBD1 (5 bases). The length of the CDR3 is 13 residues. Germline CDR1 is ENHRY and CDR2 is SYGVKD. The germline V and J ends were trimmed by 10 bases and 0 bases, with 10 bases remaining between them. The DNA of the CDR3 is TGTGCCAGCGGGGACTTCTCTGGAAACACCATATATTTT. Protein: CASGDFSGNTIYF.

The V and J genes are TRBV2 and TRBJ2-7; 8 bases agree with TRBD2. V was clipped by 9 bases and J by 0 bases; unmatched bases: 7. The CDR3 loop spans 14 amino acids. Germline V lookup: CDR1 SNHLY, CDR2 FYNNEI. CDR3 coding DNA: TGTGCCAGTCAGACTAGCGTAAACTCCTACGAGCAGTACTTC. Amino acids: CASQTSVNSYEQYF.

CDR3: CAISESETGSSYNSPLHF. CDR3 in DNA: TGTGCCATCAGTGAGTCGGAAACAGGGAGTTCCTATAATTCACCCCTCCACTTT. The V call is TRBV10-3, the J call TRBJ1-6; possibly TRBD1 for D (6 bases). V lost 0 bases, J lost 1 base, and 13 bases lay in between. The CDR3 is made up of 18 amino acids. Germline CDR1 reads ENHRY; CDR2 reads SYGVKD.

The CDR3 spells CASNTGTGGAGGYTF. The CDR3 nucleotides are TGTGCCAGCAATACCGGGACAGGGGGCGCTGGTGGCTACACCTTC. V usage is TRBV6-5 and J usage is TRBJ1-2, with 12 bases lining up with TRBD1. CDR3 length: 15 residues. Unmatched junction bases numbered 10, after V lost 7 bases and J lost 7 bases. Germline-derived CDR1 and CDR2 are MNHEY and SVGAGI.

The gene calls are TRBV5-6 and TRBJ2-1, with D unresolved. CDR1 and CDR2 from the germline V gene are SGHDT and YYEEEE. The CDR3 has 13 amino acids. The V end was cut by 0 bases, the J end by 3 bases, with 4 bases between. The CDR3 nucleotides are TGTGCCAGCAGCTTGGGACTCTACAATGAGCAGTTCTTC. It specifies CASSLGLYNEQFF. Full variable domain (missing parts from reference TRBV5-6 and TRBJ2-1): DAGVTQSPTHLIKTRGQQVTLRCSPKSGHDTVSWYQQALGQGPQFIFQYYEEEERQRGNFPDRFSGHQFPNYSSELNVNALLLGDSALYLCASSLGLYNEQFFGPGTRLTVL.